The clone carrying this T cell receptor beta chain was found a few times. This CDR3 contains 15 residues. The trim removed 8 bases at V and 2 bases at J, leaving 10 bases unmatched. The germline gives CDR1 SQVTM, CDR2 ANQGSEA. TCRdb called the 5' RACE reads again in MiXCR, with one record for every CDR3 protein. The sample has some 630,000 distinct CDR3 sequences, just over 7% seen once. This sample is part of a study of identical twins. The same specimen was also included in a second study, on yellow fever vaccine responses in identical twins.

Sequenced sample: PBMCs. The receptor comes from a young woman in good health. The chain has TRBV29-1 and TRBJ2-3, with 10 bases fitting TRBD1. CDR3 sequence reads: CSSIRGQGSTDTQYF. The CDR3 DNA reads as TGCAGCTCTATTAGGGGACAGGGGTCCACAGATACGCAGTATTTT.